This T cell receptor beta chain was retrieved from a study of Graves' ophthalmopathy and Graves' hyperthyroidism. From RNA, the CDR3 regions of TCR beta chains were amplified and sequenced. An opening RT-PCR round employed HTBI primers and preceded a second-round multiplex PCR. Using its own MiXCR run on the multiplex PCR reads, TCRdb lists one record per CDR3 protein. The sample has about 740,000 distinct CDR3 sequences; approximately 40% are singletons. There are many counts of this clonotype. Per germline, CDR1 SEHNR and CDR2 FQNEAQ (reference sequence). The CDR3 covers 17 residues. V lost 5 bases and J lost 9; bases outside the gene matches: 20.

Sequencing input: peripheral blood. The gene calls are TRBV7-9 and TRBJ2-5; the match to TRBD1 covers 8 bases. The sequence came from an adult man with Graves' ophthalmopathy. DNA of the CDR3: TGTGCCAGCAGCCCTACCGGGACAGGTGTGGTAGTTGGGCCCCAGTACTTC. Translated: CASSPTGTGVVVGPQYF. Combining the CDR3 with reference TRBV7-9 and TRBJ2-5 gives the whole variable domain DTGVSQNPRHKITKRGQNVTFRCDPISEHNRLYWYRQTLGQGPEFLTYFQNEAQLEKSRLLSDRFSAERPKGSFSTLEIQRTEQGDSAMYLCASSPTGTGVVVGPQYFGPGTRLLVL.